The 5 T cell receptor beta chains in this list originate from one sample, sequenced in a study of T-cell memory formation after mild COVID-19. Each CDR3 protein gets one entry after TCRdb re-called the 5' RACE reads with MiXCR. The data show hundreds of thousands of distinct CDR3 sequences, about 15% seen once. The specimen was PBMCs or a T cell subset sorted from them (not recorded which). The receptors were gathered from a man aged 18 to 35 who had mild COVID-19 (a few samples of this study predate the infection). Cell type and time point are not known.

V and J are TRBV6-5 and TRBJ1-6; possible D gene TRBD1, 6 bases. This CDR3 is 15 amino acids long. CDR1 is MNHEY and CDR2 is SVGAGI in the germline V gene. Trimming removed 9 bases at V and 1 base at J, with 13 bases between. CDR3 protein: CASRLGGSYNSPLHF. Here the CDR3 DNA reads TGTGCCAGTAGGCTAGGGGGGTCCTATAATTCACCCCTCCACTTT.

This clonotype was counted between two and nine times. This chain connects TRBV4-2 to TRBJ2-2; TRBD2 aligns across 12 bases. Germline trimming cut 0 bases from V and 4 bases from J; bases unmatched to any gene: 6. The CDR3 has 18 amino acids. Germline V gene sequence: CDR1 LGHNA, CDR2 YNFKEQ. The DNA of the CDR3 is TGTGCCAGCAGCCAAGAAACTAGCGGGGGGCTTCCCACCGGGGAGCTGTTTTTT. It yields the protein CASSQETSGGLPTGELFF.

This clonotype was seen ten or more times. CDR3 in DNA: TGTGCCAGCAGCCGCGCGGGACGACAGGATTTGGCTGAAGCTTTCTTT. As protein: CASSRAGRQDLAEAFF. The rearrangement uses TRBV4-2 and TRBJ1-1, with a tentative D call TRBD1 (6 bases). The CDR3 spans 16 residues. Looked up from germline, CDR1 is LGHNA and CDR2 is YNFKEQ. V lost 4 bases to trimming and J lost 6 bases, with 21 bases between them.

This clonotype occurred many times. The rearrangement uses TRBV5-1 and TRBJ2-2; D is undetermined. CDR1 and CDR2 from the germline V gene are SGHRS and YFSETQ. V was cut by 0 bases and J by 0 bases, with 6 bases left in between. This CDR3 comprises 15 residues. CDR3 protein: CASSLGIANTGELFF. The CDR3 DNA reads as TGCGCCAGCAGCTTGGGAATCGCGAACACCGGGGAGCTGTTTTTT.

The CDR3 region has the DNA TGCAGCGCTACCCTCGGGACAGGCCAAGAGACCCAGTACTTC. It translates to CSATLGTGQETQYF. The chain uses TRBV29-1 and TRBJ2-5, with TRBD1 matching over 8 bases. The CDR3 covers 14 residues. Germline V gives CDR1 SQVTM, CDR2 ANQGSEA. Trimming at V came to 7 bases and at J to 1 base, leaving 8 bases not matched to a gene.